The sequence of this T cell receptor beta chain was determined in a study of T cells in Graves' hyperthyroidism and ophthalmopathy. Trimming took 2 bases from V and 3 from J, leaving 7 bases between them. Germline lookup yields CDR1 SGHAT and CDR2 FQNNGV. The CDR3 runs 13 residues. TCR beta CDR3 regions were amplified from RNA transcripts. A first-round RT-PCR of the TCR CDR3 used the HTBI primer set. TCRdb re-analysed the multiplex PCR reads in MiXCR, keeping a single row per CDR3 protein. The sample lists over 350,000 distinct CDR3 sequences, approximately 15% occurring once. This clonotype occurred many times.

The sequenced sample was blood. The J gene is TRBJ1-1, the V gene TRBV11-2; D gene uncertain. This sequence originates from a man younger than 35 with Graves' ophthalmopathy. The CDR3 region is CASSLHEYTEAFF. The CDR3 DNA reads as TGTGCCAGCAGCTTACACGAATACACTGAAGCTTTCTTT.